This TCR beta chain was sequenced during a study of blood T cell repertoires in COVID-19. About the study: The United States, Italy and Spain supplied acute and convalescent COVID-19 samples. Sources were T cells, B-cell-depleted T cells, or PBMCs; the material itself was cDNA or gDNA.

Produced via immunoSEQ multiplex PCR; TCRdb's table is partial and in-frame only. The repertoire holds a few hundred thousand clones, with around 89% as singletons. The CDR3 loop spans 14 amino acids. V was cut by 5 bases and J by 4 bases, with 11 bases left in between. Germline CDR1 is MNHEY and CDR2 is SVGAGI. Sequencing was carried out using peripheral blood. The TCR was taken from a man aged 60 to 75 who had recovered from COVID-19. The chain joins TRBV6-5 to TRBJ1-4, with D hard to call. CDR3 residues: CASSPRRGNEKLFF. In nucleotides, the CDR3 is TGTGCCAGCAGTCCACGTCGGGGTAATGAAAAACTGTTTTTT.